The clone carrying this T cell receptor beta chain was detected only once. Its antigen is unidentified. This specimen belongs to a study of graft-versus-host responses after intestinal transplantation. With 5 bases removed from V and 2 bases from J, the gap between germline ends came to 10 bases. CDR3 length equals 14 residues. Looked up from germline, CDR1 is LNHDA and CDR2 is SQIVND (reference sequence). Findings and limits, study-wide: Those patients showing graft-donor T cell macrochimerism displayed high graft-versus-host to host-versus-graft clonal ratios in allografts. Among recipient marrow samples, GvH clones were found; some appeared first in ileum or blood.

This table comes from immunoSEQ multiplex PCR, and its TCRdb copy is limited to in-frame clones, with some not included. Here the sample spans around 130,000 clones, approximately 94% being singletons. This rearrangement joins TRBV19 to TRBJ2-1, with a weak D call TRBD2 (5 bases). Sequenced here: unstimulated CD4+ T cells sorted from spleen or lymph node cells, sampled before intestinal transplant. This TCR came from a human donor who received an intestinal transplant. CDR3 nucleotides: TGTGCCAGTAGTGTCGGGATCCCCTACAATGAGCAGTTCTTC. Its protein is CASSVGIPYNEQFF.